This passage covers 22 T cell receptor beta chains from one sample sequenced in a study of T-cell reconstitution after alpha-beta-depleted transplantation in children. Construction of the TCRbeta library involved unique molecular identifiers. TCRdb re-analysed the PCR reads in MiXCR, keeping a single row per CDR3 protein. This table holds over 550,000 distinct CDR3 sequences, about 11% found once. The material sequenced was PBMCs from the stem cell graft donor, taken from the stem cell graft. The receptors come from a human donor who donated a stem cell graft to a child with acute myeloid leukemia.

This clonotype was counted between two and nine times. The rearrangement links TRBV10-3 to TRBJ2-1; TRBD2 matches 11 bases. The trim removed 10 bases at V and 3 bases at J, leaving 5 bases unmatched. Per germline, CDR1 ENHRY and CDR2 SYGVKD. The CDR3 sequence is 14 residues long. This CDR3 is CATAGTSGYNEQFF. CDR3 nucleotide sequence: TGTGCCACCGCCGGGACTAGCGGCTACAATGAGCAGTTCTTC.

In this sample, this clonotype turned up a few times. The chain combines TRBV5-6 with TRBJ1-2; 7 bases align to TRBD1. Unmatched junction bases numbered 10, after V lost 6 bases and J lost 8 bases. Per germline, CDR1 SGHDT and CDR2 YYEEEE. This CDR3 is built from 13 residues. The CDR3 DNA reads TGTGCCAGCACCAGAGACAGGGCTGGCGGCTACACCTTC. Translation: CASTRDRAGGYTF.

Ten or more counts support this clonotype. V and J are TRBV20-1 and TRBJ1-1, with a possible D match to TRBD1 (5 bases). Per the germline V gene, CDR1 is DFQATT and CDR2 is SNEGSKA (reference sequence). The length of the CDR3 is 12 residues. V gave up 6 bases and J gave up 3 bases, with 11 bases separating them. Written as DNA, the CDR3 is TGCAGTGCCCCCCGGGGGGACACTGAAGCTTTCTTT. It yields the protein CSAPRGDTEAFF.

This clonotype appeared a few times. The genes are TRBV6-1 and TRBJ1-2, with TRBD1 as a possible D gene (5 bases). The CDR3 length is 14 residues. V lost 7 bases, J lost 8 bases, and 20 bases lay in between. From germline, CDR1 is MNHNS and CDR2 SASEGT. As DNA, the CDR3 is TGTGCCAGCACCCATCGAGGCAGAGGGGTAGGCTACACCTTC. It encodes CASTHRGRGVGYTF.

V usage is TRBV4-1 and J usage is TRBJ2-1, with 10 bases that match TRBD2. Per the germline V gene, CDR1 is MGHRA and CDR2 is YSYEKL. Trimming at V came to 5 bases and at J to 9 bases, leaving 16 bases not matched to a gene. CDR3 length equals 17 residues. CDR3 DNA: TGCGCCAGCAGCAAGCCGGGACTAGCGATGACTACAGGTGAGCAGTTCTTC. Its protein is CASSKPGLAMTTGEQFF.

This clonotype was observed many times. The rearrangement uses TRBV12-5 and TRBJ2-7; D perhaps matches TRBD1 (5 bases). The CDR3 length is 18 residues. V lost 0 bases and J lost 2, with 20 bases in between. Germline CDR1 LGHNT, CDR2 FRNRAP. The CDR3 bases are TGTGCTAGTGGTTTGGTACAGTTTATCAGGGATGTCCCCTACGAGCAGTACTTC. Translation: CASGLVQFIRDVPYEQYF.

CDR3 protein: CASSGDRGRKETQYF. The CDR3 DNA reads TGTGCCAGCAGTGGAGACAGGGGGAGAAAAGAGACCCAGTACTTC. The genes are TRBV6-2 or TRBV6-3 and TRBJ2-5; 9 positions match TRBD1. The V segment lost 5 bases and the J segment 3 bases; nucleotides outside the gene matches: 7. The CDR3 is made up of 15 amino acids. Germline V lookup: CDR1 MNHEY, CDR2 SVGEGT.

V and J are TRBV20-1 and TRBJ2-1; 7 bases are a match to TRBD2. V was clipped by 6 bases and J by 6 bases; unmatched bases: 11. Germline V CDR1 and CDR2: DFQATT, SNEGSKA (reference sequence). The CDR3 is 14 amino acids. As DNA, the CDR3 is TGCAGTGCCCTGTGGTGGGCTAGCGGCAATGAGCAGTTCTTC. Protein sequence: CSALWWASGNEQFF.

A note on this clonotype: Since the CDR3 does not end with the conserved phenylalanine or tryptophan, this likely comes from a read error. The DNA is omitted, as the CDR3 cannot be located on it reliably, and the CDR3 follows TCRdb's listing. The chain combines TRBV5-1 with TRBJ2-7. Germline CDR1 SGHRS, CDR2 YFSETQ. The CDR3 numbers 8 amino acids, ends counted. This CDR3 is CASSGTSH.

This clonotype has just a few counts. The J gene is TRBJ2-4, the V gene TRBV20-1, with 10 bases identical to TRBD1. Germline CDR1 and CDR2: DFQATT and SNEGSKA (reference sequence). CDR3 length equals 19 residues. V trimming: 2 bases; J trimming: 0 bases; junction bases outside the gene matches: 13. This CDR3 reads CSARRRTGGYPLAKNIQYF. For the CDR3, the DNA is TGCAGTGCTAGAAGGAGGACAGGGGGGTACCCCTTAGCCAAAAACATTCAGTACTTC.

CDR3 residues: CASSQRTAQETQYF. The CDR3 nucleotides are TGTGCCAGCAGCCAAAGGACGGCCCAAGAGACCCAGTACTTC. V usage is TRBV3-1 and J usage is TRBJ2-5; D gene unclear. This CDR3 contains 14 residues. V dropped 2 bases and J dropped 1 base, with 8 bases sitting between them. Germline V gene data show CDR1 as LGHDT and CDR2 as YNNKEL (reference sequence).

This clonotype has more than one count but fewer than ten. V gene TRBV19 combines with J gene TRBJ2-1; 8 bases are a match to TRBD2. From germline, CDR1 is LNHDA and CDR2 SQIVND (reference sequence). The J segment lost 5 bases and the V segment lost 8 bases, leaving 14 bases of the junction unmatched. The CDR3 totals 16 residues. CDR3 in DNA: TGTGCCAGTGGAATCCGACCGGGACTAGGGAACAATGAGCAGTTCTTC. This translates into CASGIRPGLGNNEQFF.

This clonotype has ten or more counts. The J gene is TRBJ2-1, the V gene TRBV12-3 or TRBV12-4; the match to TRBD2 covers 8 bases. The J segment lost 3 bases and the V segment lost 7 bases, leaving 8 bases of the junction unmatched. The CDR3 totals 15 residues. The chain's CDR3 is CASTLGREGYNEQFF. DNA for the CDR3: TGTGCCAGCACCTTGGGACGGGAGGGCTACAATGAGCAGTTCTTC.

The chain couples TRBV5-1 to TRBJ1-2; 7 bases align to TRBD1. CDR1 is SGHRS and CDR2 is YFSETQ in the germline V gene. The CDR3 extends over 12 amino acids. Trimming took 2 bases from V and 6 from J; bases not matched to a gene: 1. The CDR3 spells CASSFQGDGYTF. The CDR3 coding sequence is TGCGCCAGCAGCTTCCAGGGGGATGGCTACACCTTC.

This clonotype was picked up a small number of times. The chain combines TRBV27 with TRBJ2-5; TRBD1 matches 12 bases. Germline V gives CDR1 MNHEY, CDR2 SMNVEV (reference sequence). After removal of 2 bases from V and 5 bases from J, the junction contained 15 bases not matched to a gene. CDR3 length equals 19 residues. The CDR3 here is CASSLTPPRGTGGRETQYF. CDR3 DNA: TGTGCCAGCAGTTTAACGCCGCCCCGCGGGACAGGGGGCAGGGAGACCCAGTACTTC.

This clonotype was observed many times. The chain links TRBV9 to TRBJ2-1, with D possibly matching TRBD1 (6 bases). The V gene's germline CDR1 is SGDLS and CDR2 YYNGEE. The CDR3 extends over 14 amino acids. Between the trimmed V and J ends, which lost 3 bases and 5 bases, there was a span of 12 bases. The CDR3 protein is CASSGGLVHNEQFF. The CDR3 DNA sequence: TGTGCCAGCAGCGGGGGGCTAGTGCACAATGAGCAGTTCTTC.

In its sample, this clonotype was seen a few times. CDR3 DNA sequence: TGTGCCAGCAGTATGGGACTAGCGGACACCGGGGAGCTGTTTTTT. It specifies CASSMGLADTGELFF. The chain recombines TRBV28 with TRBJ2-2, with 11 bases lining up with TRBD2. The germline V gene encodes CDR1 MDHEN and CDR2 SYDVKM. This CDR3 has 15 residues. V lost 5 bases and J lost 3; bases outside the gene matches: 2.

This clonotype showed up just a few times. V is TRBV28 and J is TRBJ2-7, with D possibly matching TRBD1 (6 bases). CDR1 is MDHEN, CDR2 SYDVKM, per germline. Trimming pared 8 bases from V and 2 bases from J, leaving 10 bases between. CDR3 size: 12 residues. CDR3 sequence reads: CASLGHPYEQYF. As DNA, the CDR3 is TGTGCCAGCCTGGGACACCCCTACGAGCAGTACTTC.

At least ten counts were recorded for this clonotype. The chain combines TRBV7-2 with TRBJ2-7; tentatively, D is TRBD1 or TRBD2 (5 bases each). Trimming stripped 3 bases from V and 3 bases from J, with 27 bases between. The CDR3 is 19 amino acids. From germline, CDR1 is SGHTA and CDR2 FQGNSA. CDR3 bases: TGTGCCAGCAGCTTCCCCCGAATGGACCGGGGCCCCCTTTTCTACGAGCAGTACTTC. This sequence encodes CASSFPRMDRGPLFYEQYF.

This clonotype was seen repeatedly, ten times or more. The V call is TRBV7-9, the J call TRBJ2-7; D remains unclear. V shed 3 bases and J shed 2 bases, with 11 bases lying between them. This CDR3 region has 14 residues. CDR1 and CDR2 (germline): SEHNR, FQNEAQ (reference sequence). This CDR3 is CASSLSGATYEQYF. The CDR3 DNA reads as TGTGCCAGCAGCTTGTCAGGAGCTACCTACGAGCAGTACTTC.

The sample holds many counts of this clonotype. The CDR3 sequence: CASSSYSEQYF. The CDR3 nucleotides are TGTGCCAGCAGTTCCTATAGCGAGCAGTACTTC. The chain carries TRBV12-3 or TRBV12-4 and TRBJ2-7, with unresolved D. V was cut by 4 bases and J by 6 bases, with 7 bases left in between. The CDR3 sequence is 11 residues long.

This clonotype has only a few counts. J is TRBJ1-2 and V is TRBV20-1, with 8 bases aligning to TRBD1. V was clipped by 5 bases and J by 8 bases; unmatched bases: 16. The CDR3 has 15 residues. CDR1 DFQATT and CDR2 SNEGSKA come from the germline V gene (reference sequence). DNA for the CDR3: TGCAGTGCTGGAAATATGGGGACAGGCCCAGGGGGCTACACCTTC. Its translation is CSAGNMGTGPGGYTF.